Each of the 8 T cell receptor beta chains below was sequenced from the same sample in a study of T-cell reconstitution after alpha-beta-depleted transplantation in children. The study's findings and limits: Newly produced T cells mostly accounted for T-cell counts and diversity one year post-transplant.

Unique molecular identifiers were incorporated when the TCRbeta library was constructed. TCRdb independently ran MiXCR on the PCR reads; one entry per CDR3 protein. The top ten hold approximately 9% of the sample, which has fewer than 350,000 distinct CDR3 sequences, roughly 8.2% seen once. The antigens for these receptors are not known. The sequences come from peripheral blood, collected 360 days after TCRalphabeta/CD19-depleted stem cell transplant. The receptors were sampled from a female patient between 2 and 15 years old who had a stem cell transplant for Fanconi anemia, so the T cells may come from the graft donor.

This clonotype was counted many times. The chain links TRBV29-1 to TRBJ2-1; TRBD2 aligns across 14 bases. CDR3 length: 17 amino acids. Losses at the gene ends were 7 bases for V and 0 bases for J; bases not matched to a gene: 8. Germline CDR1 and CDR2: SQVTM and ANQGSEA. In DNA form, the CDR3 reads TGCAGCGCTCGGACTAGCGGGGGGCCCAGCTCCTACAATGAGCAGTTCTTC. It codes for CSARTSGGPSSYNEQFF.

This clonotype appeared many times. The V gene is TRBV5-1, the J gene TRBJ1-1; D remains unclear. The CDR3 consists of 14 residues. Germline values: CDR1 SGHRS, CDR2 YFSETQ. The germline V and J ends were trimmed by 4 bases and 3 bases, with 13 bases remaining between them. CDR3 amino acids: CASSPFSRDTEAFF. The CDR3 region has the DNA TGCGCCAGCAGCCCATTTTCGAGGGACACTGAAGCTTTCTTT.

This clonotype has a count of ten or more. The chain links TRBV13 to TRBJ2-1, with D maybe TRBD2 (5 bases). In germline, CDR1 is PRHDT, CDR2 FYEKMQ (reference sequence). The V gene lost 5 bases and the J gene lost 8 bases, with 22 bases spanning the gap. This CDR3 has 16 residues. In DNA, the CDR3 is TGTGCCAGCAGCCTTCTACCTAAGGGTGAGGAGGATGAGCAGTTCTTC. Its translation: CASSLLPKGEEDEQFF.

There are a few counts of this clonotype. This chain connects TRBV7-9 to TRBJ2-5, with 8 bases fitting TRBD2. This CDR3 comprises 16 residues. V was clipped by 5 bases and J by 4 bases; unmatched bases: 12. Per the germline V gene, CDR1 is SEHNR and CDR2 is FQNEAQ (reference sequence). The CDR3 loop is CASSLHGSGSRETQYF. Written as DNA, the CDR3 is TGTGCCAGCAGCCTTCATGGGAGCGGGAGTCGAGAGACCCAGTACTTC.

This clonotype occurred a few times. The chain joins TRBV20-1 to TRBJ2-3; D remains unclear. CDR3 length equals 13 residues. With 5 bases removed from V and 2 bases from J, the gap between germline ends came to 11 bases. Germline CDR1 and CDR2: DFQATT and SNEGSKA (reference sequence). The CDR3 is CSAEEPVTDTQYF. CDR3 DNA: TGCAGTGCTGAAGAGCCAGTCACAGATACGCAGTATTTT.

Many counts were recorded for this clonotype. This chain joins TRBV7-2 and TRBJ1-1, with 7 positions matching TRBD1. The junction had 7 bases not matched to a gene; V was cut back by 6 bases and J by 6 bases. CDR1 SGHTA and CDR2 FQGNSA come from the germline V gene. This CDR3 spans 13 amino acids. The CDR3 DNA is TGTGCCAGCAGTTCTCACAGGGGCGCTGAAGCTTTCTTT. Amino acids: CASSSHRGAEAFF.

V gene TRBV6-1 combines with J gene TRBJ1-5; D might be TRBD1 (6 bases). CDR1 and CDR2 (germline): MNHNS, SASEGT. The CDR3 is 15 residues long. The V and J ends lost 2 bases and 5 bases respectively, with 13 bases between them. The CDR3 region is CASSEMGAGDQPQHF. CDR3 sequence (DNA): TGTGCCAGCAGTGAAATGGGGGCAGGGGATCAGCCCCAGCATTTT.

This clonotype showed up just a few times. The CDR3 sequence is CASSLRQGPTDTQYF. CDR3 nucleotide sequence: TGTGCCAGTAGTCTGAGACAGGGGCCGACAGATACGCAGTATTTT. The V call is TRBV19, the J call TRBJ2-3; 8 bases map to TRBD1. The CDR3 covers 15 residues. V shed 5 bases, J shed 3 bases, and the junction held 7 bases outside the gene matches. Germline assignment: CDR1 LNHDA and CDR2 SQIVND (reference sequence).